The 12 T cell receptor beta chains given below trace back to one sample, sequenced in a study of blood T cells in healthy people across ages. A J-beta primer mix and a sample-barcoded 5' primer were used in a second PCR of roughly 7 to 12 cycles. In TCRdb, the 5' RACE reads were re-called with MiXCR into one record per CDR3 protein. The sample holds about 1.5 million distinct CDR3 sequences; approximately 40% are singletons and the top ten take 7.9%. Sample: blood. Receptors originate from a woman aged 18 to 35 in good health.

V usage is TRBV29-1 and J usage is TRBJ1-2; TRBD1 agrees at 7 bases. The CDR3 covers 13 residues. In germline, CDR1 is SQVTM, CDR2 ANQGSEA. Losses at the gene ends were 4 bases for V and 9 bases for J; bases not matched to a gene: 11. Here the CDR3 reads CSVGDRERGSYTF. The CDR3 bases are TGCAGCGTTGGTGACAGGGAGAGGGGTAGCTACACCTTC.

The genes are TRBV6-2 or TRBV6-3 and TRBJ2-5; a weak D match, TRBD2 (6 bases). The CDR3 runs to 16 residues. Deletions cut 6 bases from V and 0 bases from J, with 17 bases between. CDR1 and CDR2 (germline): MNHEY, SVGEGT. The CDR3 nucleotides are TGTGCCAGCAGCCCAATGGGGAGGTCCGACCAAGAGACCCAGTACTTC. It encodes CASSPMGRSDQETQYF.

The chain couples TRBV2 to TRBJ2-7, with D uncertain. Trimming took 7 bases from V and 5 from J, leaving 15 bases between them. CDR3 length: 13 amino acids. Germline V lookup: CDR1 SNHLY, CDR2 FYNNEI. DNA for the CDR3: TGTGCCAGCACCTCCTCGGCGGTGAACGAGCAGTACTTC. Translating it yields CASTSSAVNEQYF.

This clonotype was counted a few times. The chain carries TRBV2 and TRBJ1-6; no clear D. The germline V and J ends were trimmed by 0 bases and 8 bases, with 5 bases remaining between them. The CDR3 has 13 residues. Germline CDR1 SNHLY, CDR2 FYNNEI. The CDR3 nucleotides are TGTGCCAGCAGTGAAGCGCGCTATTCACCCCTCCACTTT. This gives the protein CASSEARYSPLHF. Full variable domain (remainder filled in from reference TRBV2 and TRBJ1-6): EPEVTQTPSHQVTQMGQEVILRCVPISNHLYFYWYRQILGQKVEFLVSFYNNEISEKSEIFDDQFSVERPDGSNFTLKIRSTKLEDSAMYFCASSEARYSPLHFGNGTRLTVT.

In its sample, this clonotype was seen a few times. The gene calls are TRBV3-1 and TRBJ2-7, with unresolved D. Germline V gene sequence: CDR1 LGHDT, CDR2 YNNKEL (reference sequence). CDR3 length: 11 amino acids. V was pared by 3 bases and J by 6 bases, with 6 bases between. CDR3 amino acids: CASSHLSEQYF. The CDR3 DNA reads as TGTGCCAGCAGCCATCTTAGCGAGCAGTACTTC.

The chain employs TRBV20-1 and TRBJ1-1; the D gene is possibly TRBD1 (6 bases). The CDR3 consists of 13 residues. The germline V gene has CDR1 DFQATT and CDR2 SNEGSKA (reference sequence). DNA of the CDR3: TGCAGGGGCGGACAGTTACTGAACACTGAAGCTTTCTTT. Its protein is CRGGQLLNTEAFF.

This clonotype occurred a few times. The genes are TRBV29-1 and TRBJ1-1; D might be TRBD1 (5 bases). The germline V gene has CDR1 SQVTM and CDR2 ANQGSEA. Trimming cost V 7 bases and J 2 bases, with 11 bases left between them. The CDR3 loop spans 12 amino acids. The DNA of the CDR3 is TGCAGCGGACAGTACCTTAACACTGAAGCTTTCTTT. The encoded protein is CSGQYLNTEAFF.

The chain is built from TRBV20-1 and TRBJ2-7; 10 positions match TRBD2. J was trimmed by 2 bases and V by 6 bases; bases with no gene match: 7. This CDR3 contains 14 residues. Germline V CDR1 and CDR2: DFQATT, SNEGSKA (reference sequence). Written as DNA, the CDR3 is TGCAGTGCGGCAAGGACTAGCGGTACCTACGAGCAGTACTTC. Translating gives CSAARTSGTYEQYF.

This clonotype was recorded once. An end of the junction differs from the germline gene, which may be a read error. This chain joins TRBV6-1 and TRBJ2-7; D ambiguous. The CDR3 sequence is 14 residues long. Germline assignment: CDR1 MNHNS and CDR2 SASEGT. The CDR3 DNA follows: TGTGCCAGCAGTGAATCCGCACCCTCCGACGAGCAGTACTTC. It codes for CASSESAPSDEQYF.

This clonotype came up a few times. The V gene is TRBV5-1, the J gene TRBJ2-1; D unclear. Germline CDR1 SGHRS, CDR2 YFSETQ. V shed 3 bases and J shed 0 bases, with 19 bases lying between them. The CDR3 is 18 amino acids. Here the CDR3 DNA reads TGCGCCAGCAGCTCCCATGCTTTAGGCGGAAGCTCCTACAATGAGCAGTTCTTC. Residues: CASSSHALGGSSYNEQFF.

The chain joins TRBV12-3 or TRBV12-4 to TRBJ1-2; D remains ambiguous. CDR3 length equals 14 residues. V shed 9 bases and J shed 6 bases, with 20 bases lying between them. CDR3: CASSGRLTHNGYTF. Here the CDR3 DNA reads TGTGCCAGTAGCGGACGGCTGACACATAATGGCTACACCTTC.

The chain is built from TRBV5-1 and TRBJ2-1, with D perhaps matching TRBD2 (7 bases). CDR3 size: 16 residues. The V gene's germline CDR1 is SGHRS and CDR2 YFSETQ. Trimming stripped 3 bases from V and 7 bases from J, with 20 bases between. Here the CDR3 reads CASSSLVGGADNEQFF. CDR3 DNA: TGCGCCAGCAGCTCCCTAGTGGGGGGGGCTGATAATGAGCAGTTCTTC.